The source of this TCR beta chain is a study of PD-L1 blockade in urothelial cancer (dated by TCRdb to about 2017). About the study as a whole: All patients started therapy in about 2014 and received atezolizumab 1,200 mg intravenously every 3 weeks. About nine tenths of the roughly 29 patients were males with bladder-origin urothelial cancer, and about 60% of the roughly 29 reported a prior smoking history. An ECOG performance status of 0 or 1 was recorded for the patients, and 0 to 3 prior chemotherapy regimens had been received by the patients. Blood samples were analyzed at two time points: 3 weeks after treatment start (second dose) and 6 weeks after treatment start. Blood samples yielded a median of about 150,000 T cells and approximately 83,000 unique TCRs, with median clonality roughly 0.082. An exploratory multi-omic analysis was conducted of the somatic, immune and clinical correlates of response to PD-L1 blockade with atezolizumab in urothelial cancer. Pretreatment tumor samples and matched peripheral blood, collected serially before and after atezolizumab treatment, underwent TCR sequencing. Durable clinical benefit was defined as progression-free survival longer than 6 months, and TCR features were also tested against progression-free and overall survival. In the same patients who had TCR sequencing, pretreatment tumors also underwent whole exome sequencing and RNA sequencing. Roughly 10 patients reached durable clinical benefit, while roughly 22 patients did not. Pretreatment blood TCR-seq was available for nearly 30 patients, at least one posttreatment blood collection was obtained for approximately 24 patients, and tumor TCR-seq was available for approximately 24 patients. Here is what the overall study found, with its caveats: Greater expansion of tumor-associated TCR clones in peripheral blood 3 weeks after the start of treatment was observed in patients with durable benefit (n ≈ 20, p = 0.022). Because the sample size was small (n of about 27) and many exploratory analyses were performed, the results are intended to be hypothesis-generating. A pretreatment peripheral blood TCR clonality below the median was linked to improved progression-free and overall survival.

CDR1 and CDR2 were assigned from the germline V gene as SGHTA and FQGNSA. Measured from the cysteine to the phenylalanine, the CDR3 is 14 residues long. The DNA shown is the 42-base CDR3, in frame from base 1. The trim is 4 bases for V and 4 bases for J, with a gap of 12 bases between the germline ends. This clone was seen only once. Its target antigen remains unknown. No much larger clone exists at a distance of one base, and base qualities are not known. A total of under 30 patients with locally advanced or metastatic urothelial carcinoma, treated at Memorial Sloan Kettering on a trial protocol, made up the cohort. Peripheral blood mononuclear cells were collected pretreatment and during treatment, with between 1 and 8 total time points obtained per patient. The Qiagen DNeasy Blood extraction kit was used to purify genomic DNA from total PBMCs and tumor samples. Collected pretreatment and during treatment, PBMCs were isolated and stored as previously described.

To estimate absolute template abundance from read counts, synthetic TCR analog templates were spiked into each PCR. The immunoSEQ assay was used to amplify TCRbeta CDR3 regions from genomic DNA with bias-controlled V and J gene primers. Sequencing of rearranged TCRbeta segments was done at approximately 20X coverage. In the source study's methods: Clustering was used to correct sequencing errors, and CDR3s were annotated against IMGT so that V, D and J genes could be assigned. Out-of-frame and stop-codon sequences were excluded, and only productive TCRbeta rearrangements were used in downstream analyses. Clonality was calculated as one minus the Shannon entropy normalized by the log of the number of unique productive sequences. Clones differing between time points or between blood and tumor were identified using Fisher's exact test with Benjamini-Hochberg correction, with an adjusted p below 0.01 applied as the threshold. TCRdb retrieved this table from immuneACCESS and kept in-frame rearrangements only. Not all clones are present; in checked studies, unresolved V genes account for under half, and no reason is known for the remainder. From that table come the V and J calls and clone size; the DNA was used to work out D and trimming. The table for this sample lists some 52,000 clones; approximately 80% of them were counted only once. The top ten hold approximately 4% of the sample.

Material: PBMCs, obtained around atezolizumab (anti-PD-L1) treatment. This sequence uses TRBV7-2 and TRBJ2-3, with an unclear D gene assignment. This clonotype was obtained from a man between 65 and 85 years old with urothelial cancer. The nucleotide sequence is given as TGTGCCAGCAGCTCAGGTTACTCATCAGATACGCAGTATTTT. The encoded protein is CASSSGYSSDTQYF. Reference TRBV7-2 and TRBJ2-3 genes cover what lies past the CDR3, so the full variable domain is GAGVSQSPSNKVTEKGKDVELRCDPISGHTALYWYRQSLGQGLEFLIYFQGNSAPDKSGLPSDRFSAERTGGSVSTLTIQRTQQEDSAVYLCASSSGYSSDTQYFGPGTRLTVL.